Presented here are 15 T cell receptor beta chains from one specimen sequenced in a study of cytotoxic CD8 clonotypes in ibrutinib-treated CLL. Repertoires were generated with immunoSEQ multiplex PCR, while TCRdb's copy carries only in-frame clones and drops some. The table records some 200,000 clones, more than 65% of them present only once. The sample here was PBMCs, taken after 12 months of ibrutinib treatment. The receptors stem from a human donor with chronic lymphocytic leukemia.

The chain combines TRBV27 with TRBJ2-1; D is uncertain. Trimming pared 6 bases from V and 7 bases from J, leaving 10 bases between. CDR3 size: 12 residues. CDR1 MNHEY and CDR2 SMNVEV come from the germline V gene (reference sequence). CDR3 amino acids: CASSPTGNEQFF. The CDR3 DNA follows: TGTGCCAGCAGCCCCACCGGGAATGAGCAGTTCTTC.

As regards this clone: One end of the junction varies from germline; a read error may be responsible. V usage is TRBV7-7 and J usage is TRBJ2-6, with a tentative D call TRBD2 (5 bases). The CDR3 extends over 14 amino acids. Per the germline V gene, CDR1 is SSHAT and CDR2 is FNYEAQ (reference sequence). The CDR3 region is CASSSGSGANVLTF. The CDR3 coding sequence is TGTGCTAGCAGCTCGGGGTCTGGGGCCAACGTCCTGACTTTC.

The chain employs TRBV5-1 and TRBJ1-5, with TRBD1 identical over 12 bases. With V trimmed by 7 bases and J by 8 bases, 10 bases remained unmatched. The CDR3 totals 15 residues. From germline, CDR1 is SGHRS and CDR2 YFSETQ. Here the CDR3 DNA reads TGCGCCAGCCCGGTGGGACAGGGGGCTAGAAAGCCCCAGCATTTT. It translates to CASPVGQGARKPQHF.

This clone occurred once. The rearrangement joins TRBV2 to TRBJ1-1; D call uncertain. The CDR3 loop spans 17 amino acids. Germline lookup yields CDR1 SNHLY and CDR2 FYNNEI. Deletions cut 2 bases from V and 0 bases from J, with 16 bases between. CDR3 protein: CASSESPLDILNTEAFF. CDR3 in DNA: TGTGCCAGCAGTGAATCCCCCCTGGATATCCTGAACACTGAAGCTTTCTTT. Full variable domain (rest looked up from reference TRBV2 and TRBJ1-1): EPEVTQTPSHQVTQMGQEVILRCVPISNHLYFYWYRQILGQKVEFLVSFYNNEISEKSEIFDDQFSVERPDGSNFTLKIRSTKLEDSAMYFCASSESPLDILNTEAFFGQGTRLTVV.

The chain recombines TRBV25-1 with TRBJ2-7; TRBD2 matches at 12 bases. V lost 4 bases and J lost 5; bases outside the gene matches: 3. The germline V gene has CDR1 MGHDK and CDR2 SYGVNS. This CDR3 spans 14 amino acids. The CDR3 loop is CASSGASGRDEQYF. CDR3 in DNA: TGTGCCAGCAGTGGAGCTAGCGGGAGGGACGAGCAGTACTTC.

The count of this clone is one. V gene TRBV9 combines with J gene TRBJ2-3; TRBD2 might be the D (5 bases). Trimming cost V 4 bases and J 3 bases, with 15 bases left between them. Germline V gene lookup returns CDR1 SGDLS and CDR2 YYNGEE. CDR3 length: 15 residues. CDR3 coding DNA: TGTGCCAGCAGCCGAGGAGCGGTAGGGACAGATACGCAGTATTTT. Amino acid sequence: CASSRGAVGTDTQYF. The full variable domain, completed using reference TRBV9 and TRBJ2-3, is DSGVTQTPKHLITATGQRVTLRCSPRSGDLSVYWYQQSLDQGLQFLIQYYNGEERAKGNILERFSAQQFPDLHSELNLSSLELGDSALYFCASSRGAVGTDTQYFGPGTRLTVL.

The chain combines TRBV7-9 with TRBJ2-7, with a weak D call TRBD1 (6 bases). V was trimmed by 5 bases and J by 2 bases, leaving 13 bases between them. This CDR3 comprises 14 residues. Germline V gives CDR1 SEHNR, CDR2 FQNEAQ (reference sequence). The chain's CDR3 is CASSPTGNPYEQYF. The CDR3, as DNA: TGTGCCAGCAGCCCCACAGGGAACCCCTACGAGCAGTACTTC. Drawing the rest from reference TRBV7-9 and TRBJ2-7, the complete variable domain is DTGVSQNPRHKITKRGQNVTFRCDPISEHNRLYWYRQTLGQGPEFLTYFQNEAQLEKSRLLSDRFSAERPKGSFSTLEIQRTEQGDSAMYLCASSPTGNPYEQYFGPGTRLTVT.

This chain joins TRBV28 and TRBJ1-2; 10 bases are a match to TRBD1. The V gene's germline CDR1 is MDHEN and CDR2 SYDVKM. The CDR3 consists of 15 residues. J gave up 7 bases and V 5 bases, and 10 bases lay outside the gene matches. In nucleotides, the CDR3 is TGTGCCAGCAGTGTCTCCGGGACAGGGGTTCGTGGCTACACCTTC. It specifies CASSVSGTGVRGYTF.

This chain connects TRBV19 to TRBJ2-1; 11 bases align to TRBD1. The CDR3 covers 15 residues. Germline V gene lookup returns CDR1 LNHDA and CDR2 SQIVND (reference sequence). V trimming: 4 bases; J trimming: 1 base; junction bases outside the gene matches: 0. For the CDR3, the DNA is TGTGCCAGTAGTAGGGACAGGGGGTCCTACAATGAGCAGTTCTTC. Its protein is CASSRDRGSYNEQFF.

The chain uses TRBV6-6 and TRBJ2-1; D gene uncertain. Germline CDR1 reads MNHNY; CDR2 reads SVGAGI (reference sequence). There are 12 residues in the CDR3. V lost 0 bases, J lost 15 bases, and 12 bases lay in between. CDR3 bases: TGTGCCAGCAGTTACTCGGGCGGCCCACGGTTCTTC. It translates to CASSYSGGPRFF.

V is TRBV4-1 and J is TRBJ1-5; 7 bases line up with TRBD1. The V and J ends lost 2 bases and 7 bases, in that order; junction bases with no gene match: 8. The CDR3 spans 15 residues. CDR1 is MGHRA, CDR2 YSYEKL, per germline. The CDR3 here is CASSQTTGPPQPQHF. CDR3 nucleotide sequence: TGCGCCAGCAGCCAAACGACAGGGCCACCCCAGCCCCAGCATTTT.

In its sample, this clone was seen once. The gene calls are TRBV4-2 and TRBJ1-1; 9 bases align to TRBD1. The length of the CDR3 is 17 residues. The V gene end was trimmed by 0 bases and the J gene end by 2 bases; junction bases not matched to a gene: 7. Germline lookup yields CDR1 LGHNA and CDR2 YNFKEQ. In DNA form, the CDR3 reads TGTGCCAGCAGCCAAGATCCGGGACAGGGTTCTAACACTGAAGCTTTCTTT. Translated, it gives CASSQDPGQGSNTEAFF.

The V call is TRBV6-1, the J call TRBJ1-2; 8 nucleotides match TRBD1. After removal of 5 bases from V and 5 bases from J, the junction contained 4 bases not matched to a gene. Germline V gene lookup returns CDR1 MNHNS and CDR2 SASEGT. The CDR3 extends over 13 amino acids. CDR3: CASSQDRAYGYTF. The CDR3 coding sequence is TGTGCCAGCAGTCAGGACAGGGCATATGGCTACACCTTC.

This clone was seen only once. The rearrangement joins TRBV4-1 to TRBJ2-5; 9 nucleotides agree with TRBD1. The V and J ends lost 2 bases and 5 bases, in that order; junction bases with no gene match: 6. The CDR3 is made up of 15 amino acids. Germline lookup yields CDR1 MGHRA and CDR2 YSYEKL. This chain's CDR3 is CASSQTGGGWETQYF. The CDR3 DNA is TGCGCCAGCAGCCAAACAGGGGGCGGATGGGAGACCCAGTACTTC.

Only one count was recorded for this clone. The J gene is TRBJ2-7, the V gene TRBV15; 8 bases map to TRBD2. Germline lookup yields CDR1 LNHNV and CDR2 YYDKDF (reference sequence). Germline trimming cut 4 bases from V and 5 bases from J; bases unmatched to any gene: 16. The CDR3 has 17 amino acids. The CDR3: CATSNPAGAGFTHEQYF. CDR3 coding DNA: TGTGCCACCAGCAACCCAGCGGGAGCTGGTTTTACCCACGAGCAGTACTTC. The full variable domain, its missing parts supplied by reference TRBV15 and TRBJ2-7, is DAMVIQNPRYQVTQFGKPVTLSCSQTLNHNVMYWYQQKSSQAPKLLFHYYDKDFNNEADTPDNFQSRRPNTSFCFLDIRSPGLGDTAMYLCATSNPAGAGFTHEQYFGPGTRLTVT.